This is a list of T cell receptor beta chains from one sample in a study of control samples from healthy donors and cancer patients. Generated by immunoSEQ multiplex PCR, the TCRdb table keeps only in-frame clones and is missing some. The sample has tens of thousands of clones, 70% to 90% seen once; the top ten hold about 6.7%. The sample was PBMCs. These receptor sequences come from a woman aged 60-75 years with head and neck cancer. CDR3s include the opening cysteine and the closing phenylalanine or tryptophan. A D gene is named only where the DNA matches it firmly. Not all rows give a size; the values are once, few, many and, for expanded clones, a class.

J gene,clone size,D gene,V gene,CDR3 protein,CDR3 DNA
TRBJ1-1,.,.,TRBV7-2,CASVHGRDTEAFF,TGTGCCAGCGTCCATGGCAGAGACACTGAAGCTTTCTTT
TRBJ1-3,once,.,TRBV3-1/TRBV3-2,CASSSSSVGGGSGNTIYF,TGTGCCAGCAGTTCCTCGTCCGTCGGGGGCGGCTCTGGAAACACCATATATTTT
TRBJ2-7,.,TRBD1,TRBV7-8,CASSPYDVTGGEQYF,TGTGCCAGCAGTCCTTACGATGTAACAGGGGGCGAGCAGTACTTC
TRBJ2-1,.,TRBD2,TRBV18,CASSSQTSFNEQFF,TGTGCCAGCTCATCACAGACTAGCTTCAATGAGCAGTTCTTC
TRBJ2-7,.,.,TRBV2,CASSEGWGKGSYEQYF,TGTGCCAGCAGTGAAGGTTGGGGGAAGGGCTCCTACGAGCAGTACTTC
TRBJ2-1,once,.,TRBV6-2/TRBV6-3,CASSYYTSYNEQFF,TGTGCCAGCAGTTATTACACGTCCTACAATGAGCAGTTCTTC
TRBJ2-5,.,TRBD2,TRBV29-1,CSVVGLAGHSETQYF,TGCAGCGTTGTTGGTCTAGCGGGACATTCAGAGACCCAGTACTTC
TRBJ2-1,.,.,TRBV30,CAWSVVGNEQFF,TGTGCCTGGAGTGTAGTGGGCAATGAGCAGTTCTTC
TRBJ1-2,.,.,TRBV12-3/TRBV12-4,CASSLGASVGYTF,TGTGCCAGCAGTTTAGGTGCCTCCGTGGGCTACACCTTC
TRBJ2-7,.,.,TRBV5-1,CASGNSLSEQYF,TGCGCCAGCGGGAATAGTCTGTCAGAGCAGTACTTC
TRBJ1-2,.,.,TRBV7-2,CASSSGIYGYTF,TGTGCCAGCAGCTCAGGGATCTATGGCTACACCTTC
TRBJ1-5,once,.,TRBV4-3,CASSQNRDSNQPQHF,TGCGCCAGCAGCCAAAACAGGGATAGCAATCAGCCCCAGCATTTT
TRBJ2-7,.,TRBD2,TRBV2,CARPPSTSGDPYEQYF,TGTGCCAGACCACCTTCGACTAGCGGGGACCCCTACGAGCAGTACTTC